These T cell receptor beta chains were read from a single sample in a study of neurological immune-mediated disorders. Using its own MiXCR run on the 5' RACE reads, TCRdb lists one record per CDR3 protein. The sample contains over 50,000 distinct CDR3 sequences, approximately 3.5% of which appear only once. The source material was PBMCs. The receptors shown here come from a man between 35 and 55 years old with multiple sclerosis. Both conserved end residues are part of each CDR3. A D gene is named only where the DNA matches it firmly. Rows may omit the clone size; those that give it use once, few, many or a size class.

clone_size,cdr3_length,j_call,v_call,d_call,cdr3_nt,cdr3_aa
many,14,TRBJ2-6,TRBV14,-,TGTGCCAGCAGCCAAGATCTTGGGGCCAACGTCCTGACTTTC,CASSQDLGANVLTF
many,12,TRBJ1-1,TRBV5-4,-,TGTGCCAGCAGCCCCCGGGACGCTGAAGCTTTCTTT,CASSPRDAEAFF
many,14,TRBJ1-1,TRBV5-1,-,TGCGCCAGCAGCCCGACAGGCCCGAACACTGAAGCTTTCTTT,CASSPTGPNTEAFF
-,14,TRBJ2-3,TRBV5-1,-,TGCGCCAGCAGCAGAGGGGTGCATAGAGATACGCAGTATTTT,CASSRGVHRDTQYF
many,16,TRBJ2-5,TRBV7-9,TRBD2,TGTGCCAGCAGCTTAGTCGGCGCGACTAGCGGAGAGACCCAGTACTTC,CASSLVGATSGETQYF
many,16,TRBJ1-2,TRBV28,-,TGTGCCAGCACCATCCTCGGGGGAACGGCTAACTATGGCTACACCTTC,CASTILGGTANYGYTF
many,15,TRBJ2-1,TRBV7-8,-,TGTGCCAGCAGCTCCCCCCGGGACGGGTACAATGAGCAGTTCTTC,CASSSPRDGYNEQFF
few,14,TRBJ2-1,TRBV21-1,-,TGTGCCAGCAGCAAGGTGGGACAGAACAATGAGCAGTTCTTC,CASSKVGQNNEQFF
many,13,TRBJ1-5,TRBV14,-,TGTGCCAGCAGCTCGCAGGAGAATCAGCCCCAGCATTTT,CASSSQENQPQHF
many,12,TRBJ2-4,TRBV20-1,-,TGCAGTGCTAGGGGGGGCTTAAACATTCAGTACTTC,CSARGGLNIQYF
many,18,TRBJ2-1,TRBV25-1,-,TGTGCCAGCAGTGCTCCCGGACTCGAGCAACGCCCTTACAATGAGCAGTTCTTC,CASSAPGLEQRPYNEQFF
medium-sized,12,TRBJ1-4,TRBV20-1,-,TGCAGTGCGTCAGAGGCTAATGAAAAACTGTTTTTT,CSASEANEKLFF
many,15,TRBJ2-3,TRBV12-3/TRBV12-4,TRBD2,TGTGCCAGCAGTACTAGCGGGGGGGCTGGAGATACGCAGTATTTT,CASSTSGGAGDTQYF
-,16,TRBJ2-1,TRBV5-6,-,TGTGCCAGCAGCTGGACGAGGGTTGTCTCCTACAATGAGCAGTTCTTC,CASSWTRVVSYNEQFF
-,19,TRBJ1-5,TRBV4-1,-,TGCGCCAGCAGCCAAGAGGCATCCGGGGGCGGGGGGTATAGTCAGCCCCAGAATTTT,CASSQEASGGGGYSQPQNF
many,14,TRBJ1-2,TRBV6-5,TRBD1,TGTGCCAGCAGGCGAGGACAGGCCCTTGGTGGCTACACCTTC,CASRRGQALGGYTF
many,17,TRBJ2-7,TRBV6-5,TRBD2,TGTGCCAGCAGCAAGGGGACTAGCGGGGCCCTGGGCTACGAGCAGTACTTC,CASSKGTSGALGYEQYF
many,16,TRBJ2-2,TRBV12-3/TRBV12-4,TRBD1,TGTGCCAGCAGCCCCGACAGGGGGACGAACACCGGGGAGCTGTTTTTT,CASSPDRGTNTGELFF
many,16,TRBJ2-4,TRBV4-2,TRBD2,TGTGCCAGCAGCCAAGAACAGCGGGGGGGTATTGACATTCAGTACTTC,CASSQEQRGGIDIQYF
many,15,TRBJ2-7,TRBV6-5,-,TGTGCCAGCAGTTTGACCGGGGGAATAGCTGCCGAGCAGTACTTC,CASSLTGGIAAEQYF
many,13,TRBJ2-1,TRBV18,-,TGTGCCAGCTCACCCGGGACGGACAATGAGCAGTTCTTC,CASSPGTDNEQFF
many,14,TRBJ2-7,TRBV7-2,-,TGTGCCAGCAGCTTAGGAGCAGCCCCTTACGAGCAGTACTTC,CASSLGAAPYEQYF
many,15,TRBJ2-3,TRBV5-5,-,TGTGCCAGCAGCTTGCGGCGGGGGCTGGCAGATACGCAGTATTTT,CASSLRRGLADTQYF
many,15,TRBJ2-6,TRBV7-9,TRBD1,TGTGCCAGCAGCTCCCCGGGACAGGGGACCAACGTCCTGACTTTC,CASSSPGQGTNVLTF
many,15,TRBJ1-2,TRBV7-2,-,TGTGCCAGCAGCGTATTACAGGGTACCGGATATGGCTACACCTTC,CASSVLQGTGYGYTF
many,15,TRBJ1-1,TRBV19,-,TGTGCCAGTAATGATCCGACAGCAGTGAACACTGAAGCTTTCTTT,CASNDPTAVNTEAFF
many,12,TRBJ2-5,TRBV12-3/TRBV12-4,-,TGTGCCAGCAGTTCCTCCCTGTACATCCAGTACTTC,CASSSSLYIQYF
many,14,TRBJ2-6,TRBV12-3/TRBV12-4,-,TGTGCCAGCACCCCCCATGGTGGGGCCAACGTCCTGACTTTC,CASTPHGGANVLTF
many,14,TRBJ1-6,TRBV7-6,TRBD1,TGTGCCAGCAGCGGACAGACAGGGTCAGGGCCCCTCCACTTT,CASSGQTGSGPLHF
-,12,TRBJ2-7,TRBV3-1,-,TGTGCCAGCAGCAAAGAGGACGGGGGCCAGTACTTC,CASSKEDGGQYF
many,15,TRBJ2-7,TRBV6-8,-,TGTGCCAGCAGTTACTTGGCGAGTAATGCCTACGAGCAGTACTTC,CASSYLASNAYEQYF
many,15,TRBJ2-2,TRBV5-1,TRBD1,TGCGCCAGCAGCTTGGACAGGGGTGAAACCGGGGAGCTGTTTTTT,CASSLDRGETGELFF
many,13,TRBJ2-3,TRBV20-1,-,TGCAGTGCTAGTATACAGGGCCCAGATACGCAGTATTTT,CSASIQGPDTQYF
many,15,TRBJ2-7,TRBV5-1,TRBD2,TGCGCCAGCAGGGAACGCACTAGCGGATTTTACGAGCAGTACTTC,CASRERTSGFYEQYF
-,14,TRBJ2-1,TRBV12-3/TRBV12-4,-,TGTGCCAGCAGTTTTACAGGTCCCTACAATGAGCAGTTCTTC,CASSFTGPYNEQFF
many,13,TRBJ2-5,TRBV29-1,-,TGCAGCGTTGGCGAGGGATTACAAGAGACCCAGTACTTC,CSVGEGLQETQYF
many,14,TRBJ1-1,TRBV5-1,TRBD1,TGCGCCAGCATTTCCGGACAGGGGAACACTGAAGCTTTCTTT,CASISGQGNTEAFF
many,15,TRBJ2-5,TRBV3-1,-,TGTGCCAGCAGCCTCCTCCAAGGAGGGCTGGAGACCCAGTACTTC,CASSLLQGGLETQYF